The next 9 T cell receptor beta chains were all read from a single sample in a study of response to subunit inactivated influenza vaccine. TCRdb re-called the RT-PCR reads with MiXCR, one entry per CDR3 protein. The sample includes 540,000 or so distinct CDR3 sequences, over 10% seen only once; the top ten take around 13%. The sequencing here drew on PBMCs from blood, taken roughly 46 days after vaccination. These receptors were obtained from a man over 45 who received an inactivated influenza vaccine.

The V call is TRBV4-1, the J call TRBJ2-2; D is uncertain. CDR1 MGHRA and CDR2 YSYEKL come from the germline V gene. V was shortened by 1 base and J by 6 bases, with 6 bases between the two germline ends. CDR3 size: 13 residues. CDR3 sequence: CASSQGPSGELFF. DNA of the CDR3: TGCGCCAGCAGCCAAGGGCCGTCCGGGGAGCTGTTTTTT.

J is TRBJ1-6 and V is TRBV27; 9 bases map to TRBD1. The V gene end was trimmed by 5 bases and the J gene end by 10 bases; junction bases not matched to a gene: 15. Germline-derived CDR1 and CDR2 are MNHEY and SMNVEV (reference sequence). The CDR3 contains 17 residues. CDR3 in DNA: TGTGCCAGCAGTCTTGAGGGACAGGGAAACTCGAGATCACCCCTCCACTTT. Its translation: CASSLEGQGNSRSPLHF.

There are a few counts of this clonotype. The rearrangement joins TRBV12-3 or TRBV12-4 to TRBJ2-7; 9 bases are a match to TRBD1. The trim removed 5 bases at V and 4 bases at J, leaving 9 bases unmatched. The CDR3 totals 15 residues. CDR3 residues: CASSPGTGNQYEQYF. CDR3 in DNA: TGTGCCAGCAGTCCGGGGACAGGGAACCAGTACGAGCAGTACTTC.

This clonotype came up a few times. The J gene is TRBJ2-1, the V gene TRBV7-2; 9 bases map to TRBD1. The CDR3 is made up of 15 amino acids. After removal of 5 bases from V and 6 bases from J, the junction contained 8 bases not matched to a gene. Germline V lookup: CDR1 SGHTA, CDR2 FQGNSA. The CDR3 sequence: CASSLWDRESNEQFF. The CDR3, as DNA: TGTGCCAGCAGCCTGTGGGACAGGGAAAGCAATGAGCAGTTCTTC. Full variable domain (outside the CDR3, taken from reference TRBV7-2 and TRBJ2-1): GAGVSQSPSNKVTEKGKDVELRCDPISGHTALYWYRQSLGQGLEFLIYFQGNSAPDKSGLPSDRFSAERTGGSVSTLTIQRTQQEDSAVYLCASSLWDRESNEQFFGPGTRLTVL.

There are many counts of this clonotype. The rearrangement uses TRBV27 and TRBJ2-7, with 14 bases fitting TRBD2. Germline V gives CDR1 MNHEY, CDR2 SMNVEV (reference sequence). This CDR3 spans 18 amino acids. V shed 6 bases, J shed 2 bases, and the junction held 12 bases outside the gene matches. The CDR3 DNA reads as TGTGCCAGCAGACCCCGAGGACTAGCGGGAGGTTCAACCTACGAGCAGTACTTC. It codes for CASRPRGLAGGSTYEQYF.

The chain couples TRBV5-1 to TRBJ1-2, with D possibly TRBD1 on 6 matching bases. The CDR3 spans 17 residues. The germline V gene encodes CDR1 SGHRS and CDR2 YFSETQ. The V end lost 0 bases, the J end lost 1 base, and 16 bases lay between the germline ends. CDR3 amino acids: CASSLVGRGRVNYGYTF. The CDR3 nucleotides are TGCGCCAGCAGCTTGGTCGGCAGGGGAAGAGTTAACTATGGCTACACCTTC.

The J gene is TRBJ1-1, the V gene TRBV4-1; the D gene is possibly TRBD1 (6 bases). V gave up 4 bases and J gave up 1 base, with 10 bases separating them. From germline, CDR1 is MGHRA and CDR2 YSYEKL. This CDR3 is 14 amino acids long. The CDR3 loop is CASSPNRENTEAFF. The CDR3 coding sequence is TGCGCCAGCAGCCCCAACAGGGAGAACACTGAAGCTTTCTTT.

V usage is TRBV25-1 and J usage is TRBJ2-3, with 7 bases fitting TRBD2. This CDR3 comprises 14 residues. Germline CDR1 reads MGHDK; CDR2 reads SYGVNS. With 7 bases clipped from V and 4 bases from J, the junction kept 8 bases outside the gene matches. The CDR3 DNA reads TGTGCCAGCACCCCGTGGGAGGGAGCAGATACGCAGTATTTT. Its translation: CASTPWEGADTQYF. Full variable domain (rest looked up from reference TRBV25-1 and TRBJ2-3): EADIYQTPRYLVIGTGKKITLECSQTMGHDKMYWYQQDPGMELHLIHYSYGVNSTEKGDLSSESTVSRIRTEHFPLTLESARPSHTSQYLCASTPWEGADTQYFGPGTRLTVL.

The table lists this clonotype with a few counts. In DNA, the CDR3 is TGTGCCAGCACCGGGGAGGGGTTGGGCTCCTACAATGAGCAGTTCTTC. Protein: CASTGEGLGSYNEQFF. The V gene is TRBV12-3 or TRBV12-4, the J gene TRBJ2-1; 7 bases map to TRBD2. The CDR3 contains 16 residues. Trimming cost V 7 bases and J 0 bases; bases outside gene matches: 9.